This T cell receptor (beta chain) was found in a study of naive and memory T cell subsets. Two oligonucleotides, mixed equimolar, formed the beta constant-region primer covering TRBC1 and TRBC2. The ligated cDNA underwent four PCR rounds using SP2 and nested alpha and beta constant-region primers. One entry per CDR3 protein, called by TCRdb with MiXCR from the UMI-ligation and nested PCR reads. The table lists 4,200 or so distinct CDR3 sequences, roughly 5% of them singletons. Trimming left V 0 bases short and J 2 bases short, with 11 bases between. CDR1 and CDR2 from the germline V gene are SGHRS and YFSETQ. CDR3 length equals 15 residues.

The specimen was effector memory CD8+ T cells from blood. The subset is: effector memory, CD45RA- CD27-. The rearrangement joins TRBV5-1 to TRBJ1-2, with D hard to call. This sequence originates from a human donor in good health. Here the CDR3 reads CASSLGGSENYGYTF. In nucleotides, the CDR3 is TGCGCCAGCAGCTTGGGCGGCTCTGAGAACTATGGCTACACCTTC.